This T cell receptor beta chain came from a study of regulatory T cells in long-lasting Graves disease. To note about this clonotype: Its antigen is unknown.

Arm-PCR of CDR3 regions and iRepertoire HTBI primers were the basis on which TCR beta libraries were built. From the multiplex PCR reads, TCRdb called clonotypes with MiXCR, one entry per CDR3 protein. The data hold hundreds of thousands of distinct CDR3 sequences, with under 25% observed a single time. Study-wide points: The persistent group shared around 2,700 public clonotypes, more than the approximately 970 shared by new patients.

Specified time point: persistent/refractory GD, antithyroid drugs over 5 years with positive TRAb. The TCR library was prepared using RNA isolated from PBMCs. The patients were drawn from one endocrinology department in Xi'an, China. The starting material was peripheral blood mononuclear cells (PBMCs), obtained when the disease was refractory, from a patient treated with antithyroid drugs. This TCR was recovered from a female donor with Graves disease.

The CDR3 protein is CASSQGTSAKNIQYF. The CDR3 DNA reads as TGCGCCAGCAGCCAAGGGACTTCAGCCAAAAACATTCAGTACTTC. The rearrangement uses TRBV4-3 and TRBJ2-4, with D possibly TRBD2 on 5 matching bases. V was cut by 1 base and J by 0 bases, with 7 bases left in between. CDR1 and CDR2 (germline): LGHNA, YSLEER. The CDR3 consists of 15 residues.